Listed below are T cell receptor beta chains from one sample, sequenced in a study of PD-1 blockade in classical Hodgkin lymphoma. Sequenced by immunoSEQ multiplex PCR; TCRdb stores in-frame clones only, minus some. The repertoire holds 89,000 or so clones, with around 90% as singletons. The sequencing used peripheral blood mononuclear cells (PBMCs), collected before the second cycle of nivolumab. These TCRs come from a human donor with classical Hodgkin lymphoma. The CDR3 runs from the conserved cysteine through the conserved F or W. A D gene is named only where the DNA matches it firmly. Expanded clones get a size class; other rows say once, few or many, or leave the size out.

d_gene,j_gene,v_gene,abundance,CDR3aa,CDR3nt
NA,TRBJ1-1,TRBV28,once,CASSLVGPNTEAFF,TGTGCCAGCAGTTTAGTTGGGCCGAACACTGAAGCTTTCTTT
NA,TRBJ2-5,TRBV5-4,once,CASSLAGLETQYF,TGTGCCAGCAGCTTGGCCGGACTGGAGACCCAGTACTTC
NA,TRBJ2-3,TRBV18,NA,CASSPPSRGGDSDTQYF,TGTGCCAGCTCACCTCCTTCGCGCGGAGGGGATTCAGATACGCAGTATTTT
NA,TRBJ1-1,TRBV30,NA,CAAFRGEAFF,TGTGCCGCCTTCAGGGGTGAAGCTTTCTTT
TRBD1,TRBJ2-3,TRBV28,NA,CASSLFGQGVSTDTQYF,TGTGCCAGCAGTCTCTTCGGACAGGGTGTAAGCACAGATACGCAGTATTTT
TRBD1,TRBJ2-4,TRBV18,NA,CASSPGQQKNIQYF,TGTGCCAGCTCTCCGGGACAGCAGAAAAACATTCAGTACTTC
NA,TRBJ2-5,TRBV27,NA,CASGLENQETQYF,TGTGCCAGCGGATTAGAGAACCAAGAGACCCAGTACTTC
NA,TRBJ2-1,TRBV5-6,NA,CASSPFGRGSYNEQFF,TGTGCCAGCAGCCCCTTTGGTCGTGGCTCCTACAATGAGCAGTTCTTC
TRBD1,TRBJ1-2,TRBV29-1,NA,CSVPGQGYGYTF,TGCAGCGTTCCGGGACAGGGGTATGGCTACACCTTC
TRBD1,TRBJ1-5,TRBV27,NA,CASSFRGLTQPQHF,TGTGCCAGCAGTTTCAGGGGGTTGACTCAGCCCCAGCATTTT
NA,TRBJ2-3,TRBV7-2,NA,CASSFLTDTQYF,TGTGCCAGCAGCTTTCTCACAGATACGCAGTATTTT
NA,TRBJ2-5,TRBV6-1,NA,CASSGWGRAKETQYF,TGTGCCAGCAGTGGGTGGGGCAGGGCCAAGGAGACCCAGTACTTC
NA,TRBJ1-5,TRBV12-5,NA,CASGLVGLGWGQPQHF,TGTGCTAGTGGTTTGGTTGGATTAGGATGGGGTCAGCCCCAGCATTTT
TRBD1,TRBJ2-2,TRBV29-1,NA,CSVAGQGGTGELFF,TGCAGCGTTGCGGGACAGGGGGGGACCGGGGAGCTGTTTTTT
NA,TRBJ1-2,TRBV28,NA,CASTPEFGRVEGYTF,TGTGCCAGCACCCCGGAGTTCGGGAGGGTTGAAGGCTACACCTTC
TRBD2,TRBJ2-5,TRBV5-1,NA,CASSGGQLAGGQETQYF,TGCGCCAGCAGCGGCGGACAATTAGCGGGGGGCCAAGAGACCCAGTACTTC
NA,TRBJ1-5,TRBV28,NA,CASSLSGAKRSQHF,TGTGCCAGCAGTTTAAGTGGGGCAAAGCGGTCCCAGCATTTT
TRBD2,TRBJ2-7,TRBV2,NA,CASLLAGKTHGIYEQYF,TGTGCCAGCCTCCTAGCGGGAAAAACCCATGGGATCTACGAGCAGTACTTC
NA,TRBJ1-5,TRBV7-8,once,CASSSQGDGNQPQHF,TGTGCCAGCAGCTCTCAGGGCGACGGCAATCAGCCCCAGCATTTT
TRBD1,TRBJ1-2,TRBV2,once,CASRGQGYGYTF,TGTGCCAGCAGGGGACAGGGCTATGGCTACACCTTC
NA,TRBJ2-1,TRBV9,once,CASSVVTEYNEQFF,TGTGCCAGCAGCGTAGTGACCGAATACAATGAGCAGTTCTTC
NA,TRBJ1-5,TRBV4-1,NA,CASSQESGLNQPQHF,TGCGCCAGCAGCCAAGAGTCGGGACTCAATCAGCCCCAGCATTTT
NA,TRBJ2-5,TRBV30,NA,CAWAVSAGLKKTQYF,TGTGCCTGGGCGGTCTCGGCAGGGTTGAAGAAGACCCAGTACTTC
TRBD2,TRBJ2-3,TRBV18,NA,CASSIPLAGGLTDTQYF,TGTGCCAGCTCAATCCCACTAGCGGGAGGCCTCACAGATACGCAGTATTTT
TRBD1,TRBJ2-7,TRBV5-1,NA,CASSYPGQGLYEQYF,TGCGCCAGCAGCTACCCGGGACAGGGTCTCTACGAGCAGTACTTC
TRBD2,TRBJ2-7,TRBV5-4,NA,CASSYSSGSYEQYF,TGTGCCAGCAGCTACTCTAGCGGGTCCTACGAGCAGTACTTC
TRBD2,TRBJ2-3,TRBV10-3,NA,CAISGTSGSDSQYF,TGTGCCATCAGTGGAACTAGCGGGAGTGATTCGCAGTATTTT
NA,TRBJ1-4,TRBV5-6,NA,CASSPGDEKLFF,TGTGCCAGCAGCCCTGGAGATGAAAAACTGTTTTTT
NA,TRBJ1-4,TRBV28,NA,CASRATASTNEKLFF,TGTGCCAGCAGGGCCACAGCGTCAACTAATGAAAAACTGTTTTTT
TRBD1,TRBJ2-2,TRBV28,NA,CASSLSPPGTANTGELFF,TGTGCCAGCAGTTTATCCCCACCCGGGACAGCCAACACCGGGGAGCTGTTTTTT
NA,TRBJ1-1,TRBV7-9,NA,CASSPPVGRTEAFF,TGTGCCAGCAGCCCACCCGTGGGGCGGACTGAAGCTTTCTTT
NA,TRBJ2-3,TRBV2,NA,CATQTERTDTQYF,TGTGCCACTCAGACGGAGCGCACAGATACGCAGTATTTT
NA,TRBJ2-1,TRBV7-9,NA,CASWGYETNEQFF,TGTGCCAGCTGGGGATACGAGACCAATGAGCAGTTCTTC
NA,TRBJ1-2,TRBV9,NA,CASSVNPGYTF,TGTGCCAGCAGCGTAAATCCGGGCTACACCTTC
NA,TRBJ2-7,TRBV15,NA,CATSRGGGTGGSYEQYF,TGTGCCACCAGCAGAGGGGGGGGCACAGGGGGGTCCTACGAGCAGTACTTC
NA,TRBJ2-3,TRBV5-1,NA,CASSLDDFGADTQYF,TGCGCCAGCAGCTTGGATGACTTCGGAGCAGATACGCAGTATTTT
TRBD1,TRBJ2-3,TRBV29-1,NA,CSVEDVRGQSTDTQYF,TGCAGCGTTGAAGATGTCAGGGGACAGAGCACAGATACGCAGTATTTT
NA,TRBJ1-1,TRBV28,NA,CASSYRITEAFF,TGTGCCAGCAGCTACAGGATCACTGAAGCTTTCTTT
NA,TRBJ2-1,TRBV6-6,NA,CASSYSGNEQFF,TGTGCCAGCAGTTACTCGGGTAATGAGCAGTTCTTC
TRBD1,TRBJ2-7,TRBV28,NA,CASSAPGGPSYEQYF,TGTGCCAGCAGTGCCCCAGGGGGTCCCTCCTACGAGCAGTACTTC
NA,TRBJ2-6,TRBV6-4,NA,CASTFPIQWSGANVLTF,TGTGCCTCCACTTTCCCCATCCAGTGGTCCGGGGCCAACGTCCTGACTTTC
TRBD1,TRBJ1-2,TRBV5-6,NA,CASSTVGQGMGYTF,TGTGCCAGCAGCACGGTGGGACAGGGGATGGGCTACACCTTC
NA,TRBJ2-2,TRBV2,NA,CASSETRGNTGELFF,TGTGCCAGCAGTGAAACTAGAGGGAACACCGGGGAGCTGTTTTTT
TRBD2,TRBJ2-1,TRBV5-4,NA,CASSLPLGLAGNEQFF,TGTGCCAGCAGCTTGCCCCTCGGACTAGCAGGCAATGAGCAGTTCTTC
NA,TRBJ1-4,TRBV9,NA,CASSPVLGAEKLFF,TGTGCCAGCAGCCCGGTCCTAGGGGCTGAAAAACTGTTTTTT
NA,TRBJ2-2,TRBV10-1,NA,CASRGVGGELFF,TGCGCCAGCAGAGGTGTAGGCGGGGAGCTGTTTTTT
NA,TRBJ1-5,TRBV6-1,once,CASSEGFLEPQHF,TGTGCCAGCAGTGAAGGTTTTTTGGAGCCCCAGCATTTT
TRBD2,TRBJ2-5,TRBV6-4,once,CASSIREGETQYF,TGTGCCAGCAGTATACGGGAGGGAGAGACCCAGTACTTC
NA,TRBJ2-6,TRBV10-2,NA,CASSVSSGNSGANVLTF,TGCGCCAGCAGTGTTAGTTCAGGTAACTCTGGGGCCAACGTCCTGACTTTC
TRBD1,TRBJ2-2,TRBV7-9,NA,CASSSVGAGGTGELFF,TGTGCCAGCAGCTCGGTCGGGGCAGGGGGCACCGGGGAGCTGTTTTTT
TRBD1,TRBJ2-5,TRBV7-9,NA,CAGTTGDVGETQYF,TGTGCCGGTACGACAGGGGACGTGGGGGAGACCCAGTACTTC
NA,TRBJ2-4,TRBV6-5,NA,CASSYPGAKNIQYF,TGTGCCAGCAGTTATCCGGGAGCCAAAAACATTCAGTACTTC
NA,TRBJ2-7,TRBV19,NA,CASSIRTGGPREQYF,TGTGCCAGTAGTATTCGGACAGGAGGGCCAAGGGAGCAGTACTTC
NA,TRBJ2-6,TRBV7-9,once,CASSFQGGGANVLTF,TGTGCCAGCAGCTTTCAGGGCGGTGGGGCCAACGTCCTGACTTTC
NA,TRBJ1-1,TRBV29-1,NA,CSVADGFLNTEAFF,TGCAGCGTTGCCGACGGTTTTCTGAACACTGAAGCTTTCTTT